Listed below are T cell receptor beta chains from one sample, sequenced in a study of radiotherapy plus CTLA-4 blockade in lung cancer. The repertoire was sequenced with immunoSEQ multiplex PCR; TCRdb's copy has only in-frame clones and lacks some. Among about 45,000 clones listed, roughly 65% were seen once. The source was peripheral blood, collected from a patient treated with radiotherapy plus ipilimumab. The origin of the receptors is a human donor with non-small cell lung cancer who had a partial response to radiotherapy plus ipilimumab. Each CDR3 is given with its conserved first and last residue. D genes are given only for firm matches. The size field is filled for only some rows; it gives once, few, many or a size class.

NA	TRBJ1-4	TRBV11-2	TRBD1	CASSRGTGGEKLFF	TGTGCCAGCAGCCGAGGGACAGGGGGTGAAAAACTGTTTTTT
NA	TRBJ2-3	TRBV5-4	TRBD2	CASSRSGGATDTQYF	TGTGCCAGCAGCCGTAGCGGGGGAGCCACAGATACGCAGTATTTT
NA	TRBJ1-1	TRBV27	NA	CASSFPGNTEAFF	TGTGCCAGCAGTTTCCCAGGGAACACTGAAGCTTTCTTT
NA	TRBJ2-5	TRBV19	TRBD1	CASSGHSGRDRFGETQYF	TGTGCCAGTAGTGGCCACTCCGGTCGGGACAGGTTTGGGGAGACCCAGTACTTC
NA	TRBJ2-1	TRBV27	TRBD2	CAHGRGAYNEQFF	TGTGCCCACGGGCGGGGGGCTTACAATGAGCAGTTCTTC
few	TRBJ2-7	TRBV10-3	NA	CAISASEDEQYF	TGTGCCATCAGTGCCTCCGAGGACGAGCAGTACTTC
few	TRBJ2-1	TRBV7-2	TRBD2	CASSQKRGGTGLPEQFF	TGTGCCAGCAGCCAAAAGCGGGGGGGCACCGGCCTCCCCGAGCAGTTCTTC
NA	TRBJ1-4	TRBV6-6	NA	CASRGTTEKLFF	TGTGCCAGCAGGGGGACTACTGAAAAACTGTTTTTT
NA	TRBJ2-2	TRBV5-1	TRBD1	CASSFAQGAATGELFF	TGCGCCAGCAGCTTTGCTCAGGGGGCTGCCACCGGGGAGCTGTTTTTT
many	TRBJ1-4	TRBV6-1	NA	CASSVSDNEKLFF	TGTGCCAGCAGTGTCAGTGATAATGAAAAACTGTTTTTT
NA	TRBJ2-3	TRBV29-1	TRBD2	CSVPRGLAGATQYF	TGCAGCGTTCCTAGGGGACTAGCGGGGGCTACGCAGTATTTT
few	TRBJ1-2	TRBV5-1	NA	CASSTNQGVGYTF	TGCGCCAGCAGTACGAACCAGGGCGTAGGCTACACCTTC
NA	TRBJ2-3	TRBV7-3	TRBD2	CASSLTSGALTDTQYF	TGTGCCAGCAGCTTAACTAGCGGGGCCCTCACAGATACGCAGTATTTT
NA	TRBJ1-4	TRBV15	NA	CATSAGWDQLNEKLFF	TGTGCCACCAGCGCGGGGTGGGACCAACTGAATGAAAAACTGTTTTTT
NA	TRBJ2-5	TRBV7-9	TRBD2	CASSEGRASGGDQETQYF	TGTGCCAGCAGCGAGGGGCGCGCTAGCGGGGGGGACCAAGAGACCCAGTACTTC
medium-sized	TRBJ1-5	TRBV6-1	NA	CASSELGLDSPQHF	TGTGCCAGCAGTGAATTGGGGCTCGATTCGCCCCAGCATTTT
NA	TRBJ2-4	TRBV11-3	TRBD1	CASSLGTGGIAKNIQYF	TGTGCCAGCAGCTTAGGGACAGGGGGCATAGCCAAAAACATTCAGTACTTC
few	TRBJ1-1	TRBV10-3	TRBD1	CAINQGAYEAFF	TGTGCCATCAATCAGGGGGCATATGAAGCTTTCTTT
NA	TRBJ2-3	TRBV7-2	TRBD2	CASSLALAADTQYF	TGTGCCAGCAGCTTAGCACTAGCGGCAGATACGCAGTATTTT
NA	TRBJ1-1	TRBV9	NA	CASSAEPSGTEAFF	TGTGCCAGCAGCGCAGAACCCAGCGGGACTGAAGCTTTCTTT
NA	TRBJ1-3	TRBV6-5	NA	CASSMESGNTIYF	TGTGCCAGCTCGATGGAGTCTGGAAACACCATATATTTT
NA	TRBJ2-5	TRBV5-5	TRBD1	CASSLRDRQETQYF	TGTGCCAGCAGCCTTCGGGACAGACAAGAGACCCAGTACTTC
NA	TRBJ1-1	TRBV15	NA	CATSVGVWTEAFF	TGTGCCACCAGCGTCGGGGTATGGACTGAAGCTTTCTTT
NA	TRBJ2-1	TRBV11-2	NA	CASLSGDEQFF	TGTGCCAGCCTGTCAGGGGATGAGCAGTTCTTC
few	TRBJ1-1	TRBV19	NA	CASSFPGQGDLEAFF	TGTGCCAGTAGTTTTCCGGGACAAGGGGACCTTGAAGCTTTCTTT
NA	TRBJ2-1	TRBV7-2	NA	CASSPGVSSYNEQFF	TGTGCCAGCAGCCCCGGAGTGAGCTCCTACAATGAGCAGTTCTTC
few	TRBJ2-3	TRBV5-1	TRBD2	CASKTLLAGGVTDTQYF	TGCGCCAGCAAAACGCTCCTAGCGGGAGGAGTCACAGATACGCAGTATTTT
NA	TRBJ2-1	TRBV2	NA	CASSAQGYHNEQFF	TGTGCCAGCAGTGCGCAGGGATACCACAATGAGCAGTTCTTC
NA	TRBJ2-6	TRBV15	NA	CATSRPVSGANVLTF	TGTGCCACCAGCAGACCCGTCTCTGGGGCCAACGTCCTGACTTTC
NA	TRBJ2-2	TRBV18	NA	CASPPYRDRGTGELFF	TGTGCCAGCCCACCATACAGGGATAGAGGCACCGGGGAGCTGTTTTTT
NA	TRBJ1-3	TRBV6-6	NA	CASSLGTGNTIYF	TGTGCCAGCAGCCTCGGGACAGGAAACACCATATATTTT
NA	TRBJ2-3	TRBV9	TRBD2	CASSAYPAGTSSTDTQYF	TGTGCCAGCAGCGCTTACCCCGCAGGGACTAGCAGCACAGATACGCAGTATTTT
NA	TRBJ2-3	TRBV15	TRBD2	CATSRGTSGGTNTQYF	TGTGCCACCAGCAGAGGGACTAGCGGGGGGACGAATACGCAGTATTTT
NA	TRBJ1-2	TRBV6-6	NA	CASSYSTRGYGYTF	TGTGCCAGCAGTTACTCGACCAGGGGCTATGGCTACACCTTC
NA	TRBJ2-1	TRBV7-3	TRBD2	CASSQDSGGGNEQFF	TGTGCCAGCAGCCAAGATAGCGGCGGGGGAAATGAGCAGTTCTTC
NA	TRBJ2-5	TRBV4-2	NA	CASSQEGGQETQYF	TGTGCCAGCAGCCAAGAAGGGGGTCAAGAGACCCAGTACTTC
few	TRBJ2-7	TRBV29-1	NA	CSAGRLGDEQYF	TGCAGCGCCGGGCGACTAGGAGATGAGCAGTACTTC
NA	TRBJ1-2	TRBV5-1	NA	CASSLADSNYGYTF	TGCGCCAGCAGCTTGGCCGACAGTAACTATGGCTACACCTTC
NA	TRBJ1-1	TRBV5-1	TRBD1	CASSMGTANTEAFF	TGCGCCAGCAGCATGGGGACAGCGAACACTGAAGCTTTCTTT
NA	TRBJ2-7	TRBV7-6	NA	CASSLYPGAEQYF	TGTGCCAGCAGCTTATACCCAGGGGCCGAGCAGTACTTC
NA	TRBJ2-5	TRBV18	TRBD1	CASSPSGDRETQYF	TGTGCCAGCTCACCATCCGGGGACAGGGAGACCCAGTACTTC
NA	TRBJ1-5	TRBV12-5	TRBD1	CASGFLPGQGNQPQHF	TGTGCTAGTGGTTTCCTTCCGGGACAGGGCAATCAGCCCCAGCATTTT
NA	TRBJ1-6	TRBV7-6	NA	CASSLASGLGNSPLHF	TGTGCCAGCAGCTTAGCGAGCGGCCTGGGGAATTCACCCCTCCACTTT
NA	TRBJ2-1	TRBV2	TRBD2	CASKTGLAGGGNEQFF	TGTGCCAGCAAGACGGGACTAGCGGGAGGGGGCAATGAGCAGTTCTTC